This entry concerns a single TCR beta chain. Produced via immunoSEQ multiplex PCR; TCRdb's table is partial and in-frame only. The top ten hold 4% to 6% of the sample, which has 210,000 or so clones, around nine tenths seen once. The sample belongs to a study of blood T cell repertoires in COVID-19. Study context: Some COVID-19 samples were acute and others convalescent; all came from the United States, Italy and Spain. Sample material is recorded as cDNA or gDNA derived from T cells, B-cell-depleted T cells, or PBMCs.

The length of the CDR3 is 15 residues. V trimming: 3 bases; J trimming: 3 bases; junction bases outside the gene matches: 4. Germline CDR1 is MNHNY and CDR2 is SVGAGI (reference sequence). Sequencing was carried out using peripheral blood. This sequence originates from a woman aged 40-49 years with acute or convalescent COVID-19. The rearrangement joins TRBV6-6 to TRBJ2-7, with TRBD2 identical over 11 bases. DNA of the CDR3: TGTGCCAGCAGTTATGAGGGGACTAGCGGCTACGAGCAGTACGTC. The encoded protein is CASSYEGTSGYEQYV.